This T cell receptor beta chain was documented in a study of CD8+CD57+ T cells in acquired aplastic anemia. TCR beta VDJ combinations and CDR3 sequences were profiled from genomic DNA. MiXCR, run by TCRdb on the reads, gives a single entry per CDR3 protein. The sample shows under 200,000 distinct CDR3 sequences, about 50% of them seen only once. CD8+CD57+ cell expansion had been shown by flow cytometry in patients chosen for sequencing. Germline V gene lookup returns CDR1 GTSNPN and CDR2 SVGIG (reference sequence). Trimming stripped 1 base from V and 4 bases from J, with 19 bases between. The CDR3 is 16 amino acids.

This sequence joins TRBV30 and TRBJ1-2; D is possibly TRBD1 (6 bases). The sequence was collected from a human donor with aplastic anemia. The sequencing input was sorted CD4+, CD8+, or CD8+CD57+ T cells (not recorded which) from PBMCs. The CDR3 bases are TGTGCCTGGAGTGGGGTCAGGACAGCTATTTCCTATGGCTACACCTTC. Protein product: CAWSGVRTAISYGYTF.